The text below deals with one T cell receptor (beta chain). This specimen comes from a study of blood T cell repertoires in COVID-19. Libraries were prepared by immunoSEQ multiplex PCR; TCRdb keeps only in-frame clonotypes and omits some of them. Among around 60,000 clones listed, roughly 90% were seen once. Sequenced input: peripheral blood. The receptor comes from a woman at least 80 years old with active COVID-19.

The chain's CDR3 is CASSDPRGQETQYF. As DNA, the CDR3 is TGTGCCAGCAGTGACCCCAGGGGGCAAGAGACCCAGTACTTC. The rearrangement uses TRBV6-1 and TRBJ2-5, with 7 bases lining up with TRBD1. The CDR3 totals 14 residues. CDR1 is MNHNS, CDR2 SASEGT, per germline. Trimming cost V 3 bases and J 2 bases; bases outside gene matches: 3.